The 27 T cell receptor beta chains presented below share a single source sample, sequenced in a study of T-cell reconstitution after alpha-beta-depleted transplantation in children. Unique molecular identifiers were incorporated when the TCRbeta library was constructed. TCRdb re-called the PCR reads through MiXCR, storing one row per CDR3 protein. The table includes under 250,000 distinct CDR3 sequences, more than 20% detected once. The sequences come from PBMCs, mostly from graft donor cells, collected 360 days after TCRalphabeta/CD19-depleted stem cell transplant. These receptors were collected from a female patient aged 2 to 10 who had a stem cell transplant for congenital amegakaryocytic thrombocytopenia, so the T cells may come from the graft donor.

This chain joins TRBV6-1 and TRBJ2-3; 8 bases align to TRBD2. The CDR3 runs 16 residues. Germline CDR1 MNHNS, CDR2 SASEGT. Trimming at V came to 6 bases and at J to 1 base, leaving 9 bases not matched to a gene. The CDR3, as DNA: TGTGCCAGCAGCGTCACTAGCGGAGGGGGCACAGATACGCAGTATTTT. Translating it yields CASSVTSGGGTDTQYF.

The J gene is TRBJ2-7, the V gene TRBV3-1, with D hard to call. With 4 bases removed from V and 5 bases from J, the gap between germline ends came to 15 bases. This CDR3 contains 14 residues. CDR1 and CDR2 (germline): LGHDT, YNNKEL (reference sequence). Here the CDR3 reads CASSPMMVAHEQYF. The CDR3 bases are TGTGCCAGCAGCCCCATGATGGTGGCCCACGAGCAGTACTTC.

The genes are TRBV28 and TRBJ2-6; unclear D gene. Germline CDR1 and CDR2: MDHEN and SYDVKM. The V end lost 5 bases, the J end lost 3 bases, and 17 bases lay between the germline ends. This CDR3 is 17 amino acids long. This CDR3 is CASSHQSAGFGANVLTF. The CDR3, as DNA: TGTGCCAGCAGTCATCAATCGGCCGGTTTTGGGGCCAACGTCCTGACTTTC.

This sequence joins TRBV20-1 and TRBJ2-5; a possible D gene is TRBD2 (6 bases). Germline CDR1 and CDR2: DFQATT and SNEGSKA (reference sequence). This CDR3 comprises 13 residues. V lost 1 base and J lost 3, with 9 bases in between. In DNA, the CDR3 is TGCAGTGCTAGAGGCGCGGGGAAAGAGACCCAGTACTTC. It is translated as CSARGAGKETQYF.

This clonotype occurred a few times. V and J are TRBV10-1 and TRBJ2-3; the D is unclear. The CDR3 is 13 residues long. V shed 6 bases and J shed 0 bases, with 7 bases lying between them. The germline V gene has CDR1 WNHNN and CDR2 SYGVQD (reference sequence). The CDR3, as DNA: TGCGCCAGCAGCGCCGGGAGCACAGATACGCAGTATTTT. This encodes CASSAGSTDTQYF.

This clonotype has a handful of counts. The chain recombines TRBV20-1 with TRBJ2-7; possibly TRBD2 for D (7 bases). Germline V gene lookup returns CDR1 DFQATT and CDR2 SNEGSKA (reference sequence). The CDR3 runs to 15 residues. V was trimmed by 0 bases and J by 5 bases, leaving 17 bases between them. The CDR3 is CSARDVGGRVNEQYF. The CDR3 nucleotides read TGCAGTGCTAGAGATGTGGGGGGGCGCGTCAACGAGCAGTACTTC.

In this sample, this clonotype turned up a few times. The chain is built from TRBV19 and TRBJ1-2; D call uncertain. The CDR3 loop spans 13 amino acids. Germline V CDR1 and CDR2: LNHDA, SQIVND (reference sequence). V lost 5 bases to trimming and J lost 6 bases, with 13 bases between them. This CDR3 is CASSARALNGYTF. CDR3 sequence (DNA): TGTGCCAGTAGTGCCCGGGCCCTCAATGGCTACACCTTC.

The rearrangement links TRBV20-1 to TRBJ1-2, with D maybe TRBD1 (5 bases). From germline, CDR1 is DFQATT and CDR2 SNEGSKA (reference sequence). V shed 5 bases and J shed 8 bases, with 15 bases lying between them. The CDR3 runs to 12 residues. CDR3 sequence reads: CSAATEWGGYTF. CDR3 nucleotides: TGCAGTGCTGCGACGGAATGGGGCGGCTACACCTTC.

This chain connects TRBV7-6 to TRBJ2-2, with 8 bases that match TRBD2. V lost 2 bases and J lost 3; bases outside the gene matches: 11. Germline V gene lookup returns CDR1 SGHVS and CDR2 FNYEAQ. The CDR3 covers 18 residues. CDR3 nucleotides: TGTGCCAGCAGCTTATGGGAGTTCCCCGGGAGGGACACCGGGGAGCTGTTTTTT. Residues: CASSLWEFPGRDTGELFF.

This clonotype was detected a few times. The CDR3 spells CASSLRANQETQYF. CDR3 nucleotides: TGTGCCAGCAGTTTGAGAGCAAACCAAGAGACCCAGTACTTC. The chain uses TRBV12-3 or TRBV12-4 and TRBJ2-5, with D uncertain. Trimming left V 3 bases short and J 0 bases short, with 8 bases between. The CDR3 contains 14 residues.

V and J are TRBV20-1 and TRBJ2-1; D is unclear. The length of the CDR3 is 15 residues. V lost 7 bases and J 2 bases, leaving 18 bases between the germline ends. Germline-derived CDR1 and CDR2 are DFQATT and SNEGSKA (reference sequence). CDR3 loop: CSGARVLNAYNEQFF. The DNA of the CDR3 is TGCAGTGGCGCTCGCGTCTTAAACGCCTACAATGAGCAGTTCTTC.

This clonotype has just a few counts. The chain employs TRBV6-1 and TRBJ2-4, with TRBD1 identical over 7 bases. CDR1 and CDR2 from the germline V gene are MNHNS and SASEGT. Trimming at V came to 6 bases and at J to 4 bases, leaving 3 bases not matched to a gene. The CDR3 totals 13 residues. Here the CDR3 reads CASRETGKNIQYF. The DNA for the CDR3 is TGTGCCAGCAGAGAGACAGGGAAAAACATTCAGTACTTC.

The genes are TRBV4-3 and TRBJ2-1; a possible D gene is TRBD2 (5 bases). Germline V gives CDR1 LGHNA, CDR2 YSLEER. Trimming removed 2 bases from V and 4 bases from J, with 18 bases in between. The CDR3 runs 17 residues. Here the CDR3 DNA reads TGCGCCAGCAGCCAAATATTAGCGCGAAGACGATACAATGAGCAGTTCTTC. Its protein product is CASSQILARRRYNEQFF.

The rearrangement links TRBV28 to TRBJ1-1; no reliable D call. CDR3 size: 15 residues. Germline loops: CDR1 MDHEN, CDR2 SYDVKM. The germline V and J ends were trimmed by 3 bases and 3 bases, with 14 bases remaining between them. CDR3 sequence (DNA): TGTGCCAGCAGTTTGGTTGGGGTCAGCGACACTGAAGCTTTCTTT. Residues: CASSLVGVSDTEAFF.

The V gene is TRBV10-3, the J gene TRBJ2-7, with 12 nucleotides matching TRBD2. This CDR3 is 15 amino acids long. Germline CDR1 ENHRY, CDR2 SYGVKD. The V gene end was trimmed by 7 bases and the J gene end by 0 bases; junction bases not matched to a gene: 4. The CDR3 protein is CAITRLAGASYEQYF. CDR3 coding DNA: TGTGCCATCACCAGACTAGCGGGAGCCTCCTACGAGCAGTACTTC.

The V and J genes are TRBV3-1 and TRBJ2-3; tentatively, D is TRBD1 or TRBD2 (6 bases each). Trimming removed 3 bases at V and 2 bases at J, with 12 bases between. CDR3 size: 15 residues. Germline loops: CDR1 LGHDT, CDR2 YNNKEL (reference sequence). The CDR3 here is CASSHEGGPTDTQYF. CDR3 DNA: TGTGCCAGCAGCCATGAGGGGGGCCCCACAGATACGCAGTATTTT.

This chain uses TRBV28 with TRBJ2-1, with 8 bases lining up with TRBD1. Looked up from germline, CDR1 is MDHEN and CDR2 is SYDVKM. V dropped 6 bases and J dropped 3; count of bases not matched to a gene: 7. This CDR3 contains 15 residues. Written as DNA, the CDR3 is TGTGCCAGCAGCGCTACAGGGGGACTCTACAATGAGCAGTTCTTC. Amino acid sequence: CASSATGGLYNEQFF.

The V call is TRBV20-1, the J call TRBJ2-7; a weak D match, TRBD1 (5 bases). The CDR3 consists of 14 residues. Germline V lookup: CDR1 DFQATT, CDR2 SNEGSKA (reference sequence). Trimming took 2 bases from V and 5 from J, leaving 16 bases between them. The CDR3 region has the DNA TGCAGTGCTAGAAATCCAAGGGGCGAGGACGAGCAGTACTTC. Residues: CSARNPRGEDEQYF.

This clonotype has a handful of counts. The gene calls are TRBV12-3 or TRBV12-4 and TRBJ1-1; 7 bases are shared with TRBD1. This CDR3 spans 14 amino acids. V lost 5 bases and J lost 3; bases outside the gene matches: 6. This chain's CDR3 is CASSEGAGYTEAFF. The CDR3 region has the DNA TGTGCCAGCAGTGAGGGGGCGGGCTACACTGAAGCTTTCTTT.

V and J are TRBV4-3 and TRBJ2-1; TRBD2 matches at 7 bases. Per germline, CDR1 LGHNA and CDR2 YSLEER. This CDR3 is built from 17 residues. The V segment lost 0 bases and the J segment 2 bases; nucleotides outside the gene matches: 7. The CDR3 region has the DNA TGCGCCAGCAGCCAAGATTTGGCGGGAGCTGCCTACAATGAGCAGTTCTTC. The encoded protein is CASSQDLAGAAYNEQFF.

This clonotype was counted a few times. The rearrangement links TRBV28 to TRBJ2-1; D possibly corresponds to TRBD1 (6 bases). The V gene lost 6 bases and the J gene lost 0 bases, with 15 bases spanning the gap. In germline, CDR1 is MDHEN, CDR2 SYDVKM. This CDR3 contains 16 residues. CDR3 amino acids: CASSEMGARSYNEQFF. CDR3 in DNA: TGTGCCAGCAGCGAGATGGGGGCCCGCTCCTACAATGAGCAGTTCTTC.

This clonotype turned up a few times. In DNA form, the CDR3 reads TGCGCCAGCAGGCAGGGGGCGTTTGGCACCGGGGAGCTGTTTTTT. This gives the protein CASRQGAFGTGELFF. V and J are TRBV5-1 and TRBJ2-2; 8 nucleotides line up with TRBD1. Germline CDR1 and CDR2: SGHRS and YFSETQ. The trim removed 5 bases at V and 4 bases at J, leaving 7 bases unmatched. This CDR3 has 15 residues.

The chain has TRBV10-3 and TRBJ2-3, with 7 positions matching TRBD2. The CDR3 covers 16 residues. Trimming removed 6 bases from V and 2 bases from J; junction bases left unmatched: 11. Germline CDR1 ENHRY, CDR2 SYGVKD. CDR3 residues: CAISRPGTKNTDTQYF. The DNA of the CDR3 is TGTGCCATCAGCCGGCCCGGGACTAAAAACACAGATACGCAGTATTTT.

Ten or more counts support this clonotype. CDR3 in DNA: TGCGCCAGCAGCCCCGGGGACAGTGTGATTGGCGAGCAGTACTTC. The encoded protein is CASSPGDSVIGEQYF. The rearrangement links TRBV5-1 to TRBJ2-7, with 7 bases identical to TRBD1. V gave up 4 bases and J gave up 6 bases; unmatched junction bases: 13. The CDR3 sequence is 15 residues long. CDR1 and CDR2 from the germline V gene are SGHRS and YFSETQ.

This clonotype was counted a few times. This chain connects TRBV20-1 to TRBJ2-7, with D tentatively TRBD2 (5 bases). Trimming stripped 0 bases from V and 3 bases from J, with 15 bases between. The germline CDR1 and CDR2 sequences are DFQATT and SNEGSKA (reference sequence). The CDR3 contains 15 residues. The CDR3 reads CSARDHGIPGYEQYF. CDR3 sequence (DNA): TGCAGTGCTAGAGATCACGGGATCCCAGGCTACGAGCAGTACTTC.

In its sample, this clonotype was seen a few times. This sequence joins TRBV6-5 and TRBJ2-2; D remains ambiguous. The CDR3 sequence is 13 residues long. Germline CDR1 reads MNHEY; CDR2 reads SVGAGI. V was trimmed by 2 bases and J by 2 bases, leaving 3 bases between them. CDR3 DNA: TGTGCCAGCAGTTACCATAACACCGGGGAGCTGTTTTTT. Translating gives CASSYHNTGELFF.

The CDR3 DNA sequence: TGTGCCAGTACCTCTGGGTGGGTGAATGGCTACACCTTC. Its protein is CASTSGWVNGYTF. The J gene is TRBJ1-2, the V gene TRBV19; D is uncertain. CDR1 and CDR2 (germline): LNHDA, SQIVND (reference sequence). The CDR3 length is 13 residues. Trimming stripped 7 bases from V and 6 bases from J, with 15 bases between.